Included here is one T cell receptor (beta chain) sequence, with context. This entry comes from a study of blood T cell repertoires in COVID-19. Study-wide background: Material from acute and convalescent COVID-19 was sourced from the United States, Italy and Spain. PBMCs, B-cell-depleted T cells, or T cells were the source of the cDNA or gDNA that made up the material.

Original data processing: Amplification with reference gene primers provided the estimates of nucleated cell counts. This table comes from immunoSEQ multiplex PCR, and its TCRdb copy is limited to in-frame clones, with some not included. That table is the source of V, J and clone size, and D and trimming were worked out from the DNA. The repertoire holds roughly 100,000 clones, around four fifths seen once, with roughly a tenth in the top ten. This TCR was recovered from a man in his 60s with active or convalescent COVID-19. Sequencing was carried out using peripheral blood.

The CDR3 protein is CASSSHPGLEFQETQYF. CDR3 sequence (DNA): TGTGCCAGCAGTTCCCACCCGGGACTAGAATTCCAAGAGACCCAGTACTTC. The V and J genes are TRBV6-2 or TRBV6-3 and TRBJ2-5, with TRBD2 matching over 8 bases. The junction had 11 bases not matched to a gene; V was cut back by 4 bases and J by 1 base. The CDR3 sequence is 17 residues long. CDR1 and CDR2 (germline): MNHEY, SVGEGT.